The 7 T cell receptor beta chains below all came from one sample that was sequenced in a study of blood T cell repertoires in COVID-19. The method was immunoSEQ multiplex PCR; TCRdb's version includes in-frame clones alone and lacks a portion of them. Of 290,000 or so clones in the sample, around nine tenths were seen once. Source material: PBMCs or T cells enriched from blood (not recorded which). The receptors were gathered from a woman between 18 and 29 years old who had recovered from COVID-19.

The chain joins TRBV6-4 to TRBJ2-1; possibly TRBD1 for D (5 bases). Looked up from germline, CDR1 is MRHNA and CDR2 is SNTAGT. V was shortened by 11 bases and J by 5 bases, with 16 bases between the two germline ends. CDR3 length equals 13 residues. This CDR3 reads CAYFPRVHNEQFF. Here the CDR3 DNA reads TGTGCCTACTTCCCCAGGGTCCACAATGAGCAGTTCTTC.

The genes are TRBV6-2 or TRBV6-3 and TRBJ2-5, with 9 nucleotides matching TRBD1. This CDR3 comprises 13 residues. V was clipped by 4 bases and J by 6 bases; unmatched bases: 3. Germline CDR1 MNHEY, CDR2 SVGEGT. The CDR3 sequence is CASSWGQGQTQYF. Here the CDR3 DNA reads TGTGCCAGCAGTTGGGGACAGGGACAGACCCAGTACTTC.

This rearrangement joins TRBV6-2 or TRBV6-3 to TRBJ2-5; 14 bases line up with TRBD2. CDR3 size: 14 residues. CDR1 is MNHEY, CDR2 SVGEGT, per germline. With V trimmed by 6 bases and J by 9 bases, 6 bases remained unmatched. The CDR3 protein is CASSAGTSGGPQYF. The CDR3 region has the DNA TGTGCCAGCAGCGCCGGGACTAGCGGGGGTCCCCAGTACTTC.

This chain connects TRBV7-2 to TRBJ2-7; 8 positions match TRBD1. The CDR3 length is 15 residues. Germline V gives CDR1 SGHTA, CDR2 FQGNSA. J lost 0 bases, V lost 5 bases, and 6 bases had no gene match. CDR3 sequence: CASSAQGASSYEQYF. CDR3 bases: TGTGCCAGCAGCGCTCAGGGGGCTTCCTCCTACGAGCAGTACTTC. The full variable domain, its missing parts supplied by reference TRBV7-2 and TRBJ2-7, is GAGVSQSPSNKVTEKGKDVELRCDPISGHTALYWYRQSLGQGLEFLIYFQGNSAPDKSGLPSDRFSAERTGGSVSTLTIQRTQQEDSAVYLCASSAQGASSYEQYFGPGTRLTVT.

The J gene is TRBJ2-5, the V gene TRBV5-1; tentatively, D is TRBD2 (6 bases). The CDR3 contains 18 residues. V dropped 1 base and J dropped 1 base, with 20 bases sitting between them. Germline CDR1 and CDR2: SGHRS and YFSETQ. In nucleotides, the CDR3 is TGCGCCAGCAGCTTGCCCCCCTTAGCGGTATTGGGCCAAGAGACCCAGTACTTC. Its protein is CASSLPPLAVLGQETQYF. The variable domain in full, completed from reference TRBV5-1 and TRBJ2-5, reads KAGVTQTPRYLIKTRGQQVTLSCSPISGHRSVSWYQQTPGQGLQFLFEYFSETQRNKGNFPGRFSGRQFSNSRSEMNVSTLELGDSALYLCASSLPPLAVLGQETQYFGPGTRLLVL.

This clone was picked up one time. The genes are TRBV14 and TRBJ2-1, with a possible D match to TRBD2 (5 bases). This CDR3 comprises 22 residues. Trimming removed 1 base from V and 3 bases from J, with 31 bases in between. Looked up from germline, CDR1 is SGHDN and CDR2 is FVKESK. CDR3 residues: CASSQGPHNGLAPSPIYNEQFF. The CDR3, as DNA: TGTGCCAGCAGCCAAGGCCCGCACAACGGCCTAGCCCCGAGCCCGATCTACAATGAGCAGTTCTTC.

V is TRBV7-2 and J is TRBJ2-5; 15 bases fit TRBD2. V was pared by 5 bases and J by 4 bases, with 5 bases of the junction left unmatched. Germline CDR1 is SGHTA and CDR2 is FQGNSA. The CDR3 has 16 residues. Here the CDR3 reads CASSRTSGRAGETQYF. CDR3 DNA: TGTGCCAGCAGCCGGACTAGCGGGAGGGCTGGAGAGACCCAGTACTTC.